This TCR beta chain was sequenced for a study of blood T cell repertoires in COVID-19. Assay: immunoSEQ multiplex PCR; the TCRdb copy retains only in-frame clones and omits some. Here the sample spans approximately 390,000 clones, about 87% being singletons. The CDR3 length is 13 residues. Germline V lookup: CDR1 MDHEN, CDR2 SYDVKM. Trimming removed 5 bases at V and 3 bases at J, with 10 bases between. Sequenced input: PBMCs or T cells enriched from blood (not recorded which). The sequence was obtained from a woman aged 45-65 years who had recovered from COVID-19. The chain combines TRBV28 with TRBJ1-2; TRBD1 might be the D (5 bases). CDR3 coding DNA: TGTGCCAGCAGTATCGGGGGGTACTATGGCTACACCTTC. It specifies CASSIGGYYGYTF.